This TCR beta chain was obtained from a study of T-cell memory formation after mild COVID-19. Findings and limits, study-wide: Pre-infection memory showed some responding clones, and this suggested that cross-reactive memory joined.

The CDR3 extends over 14 amino acids. Trimming shortened V by 5 bases and J by 2 bases, and 12 bases separated the two germline ends. Per germline, CDR1 SGHTA and CDR2 FQGTGA. TCRdb re-called the 5' RACE reads with MiXCR, one entry per CDR3 protein. The data show almost 250,000 distinct CDR3 sequences, 15% to 17% seen once. This clonotype was observed at least ten times. The target antigen is unknown. The TCR was taken from an adult woman who had mild COVID-19 (a few samples of this study predate the infection). Cell type and time point are not known. The chain employs TRBV7-3 and TRBJ1-1; D is unclear. Material: PBMCs or a T cell subset sorted from them (not recorded which). This chain's CDR3 is CASSPDGRNTEAFF. DNA for the CDR3: TGTGCCAGCAGCCCCGACGGGAGAAACACTGAAGCTTTCTTT.